This TCR beta chain emerged from a study of vaccination and CD4 T cells after COVID-19. Study context: Convalescent donors: six male, four female; seven Caucasian, two Asian, one multiracial, two Hispanic. Sampling after COVID took place at a median of about 91 days (range 35 to 161) following diagnosis. Whole-study results and caveats: For convalescent patients, a median around 90% of reactive clones surfaced exclusively after vaccination.

This clonotype was picked up one time. Its antigen is undetermined. TCRdb called the PCR reads again in MiXCR, with one record for every CDR3 protein. The table has tens of thousands of distinct CDR3 sequences, 45% to 50% seen once; the top ten hold 5.5% to 7%. The CDR3 extends over 16 amino acids. CDR1 and CDR2 (germline): SEHNR, FQNEAQ (reference sequence). Trimming removed 0 bases at V and 2 bases at J, with 11 bases between. Stated time point: late sampling 161 to 241 days after vaccination in three convalescent patients. The V gene is TRBV7-9, the J gene TRBJ1-3; TRBD1 might be the D (6 bases). The source was CD4+ T cells from blood, collected about 7 months after SARS-CoV-2 vaccination. This receptor was identified in a human donor who had recovered from COVID-19. The CDR3 spells CASSLARGGAGNTIYF. The CDR3 DNA sequence: TGTGCCAGCAGCTTAGCCAGGGGCGGCGCTGGAAACACCATATATTTT. The variable domain in full, with the rest retrieved from reference TRBV7-9 and TRBJ1-3, is DTGVSQNPRHKITKRGQNVTFRCDPISEHNRLYWYRQTLGQGPEFLTYFQNEAQLEKSRLLSDRFSAERPKGSFSTLEIQRTEQGDSAMYLCASSLARGGAGNTIYFGEGSWLTVV.